This T cell receptor (beta chain) was sequenced in a study of blood T cell repertoires in COVID-19. About the research overall: There were acute and convalescent COVID-19 samples, and they came from the United States, Italy and Spain. PBMCs, B-cell-depleted T cells, or T cells provided the cDNA or gDNA that made up the material.

CDR1 is MDHEN and CDR2 is SYDVKM in the germline V gene. The CDR3 extends over 14 amino acids. The trim removed 3 bases at V and 1 base at J, leaving 1 base unmatched. Methods used by the authors: Amplifying reference gene primers gave estimates of nucleated cell counts. Profiled with immunoSEQ multiplex PCR; TCRdb holds only in-frame clones, not every one. V and J calls and clone size follow that table, whereas D and trimming were derived from the DNA. The sample lists 80,000 to 130,000 clones, roughly 92% occurring once. The rearrangement links TRBV28 to TRBJ2-7; 9 nucleotides line up with TRBD2. This TCR was recovered from a man in his 60s with acute or convalescent COVID-19. Input material: peripheral blood. This CDR3 reads CASSFLAGSYEQYF. The CDR3 nucleotides read TGTGCCAGCAGTTTCCTAGCGGGATCCTACGAGCAGTACTTC.